This is a list of T cell receptor beta chains from one sample in a study of T cell responses to AZD1222 COVID-19 vaccine. The table came from immunoSEQ multiplex PCR; TCRdb's copy has only in-frame clones and leaves some out. The data show more than 85,000 clones, with around 87% seen just once and about 4.5% held by the top ten. The starting material was peripheral blood, obtained 28 days after the second AZD1222 dose. Every receptor here comes from an adult who received the AZD1222 COVID-19 vaccine. Each CDR3 is given with its conserved first and last residue. Fields, in order: clone size, D gene, J gene, V gene, CDR3 DNA, CDR3 protein. D genes are given only for firm matches. The size of a clone is reported for some rows only, either as once, few or many, or as a class for expanded clones.

clone_size: NA; d_call: TRBD2; j_call: TRBJ2-7; v_call: TRBV29-1; cdr3_nt: TGCAGCGTTGATGGGGGACTAGCGGGGGGCCATATATACGAGCAGTACTTC; cdr3_aa: CSVDGGLAGGHIYEQYF
clone_size: NA; d_call: NA; j_call: TRBJ2-1; v_call: TRBV28; cdr3_nt: TGTGCCAGCAGTTTAGGAGGTGAGCAGTTCTTC; cdr3_aa: CASSLGGEQFF
clone_size: NA; d_call: NA; j_call: TRBJ1-1; v_call: TRBV5-4; cdr3_nt: TGTGCCAGCAGCTCTACAGGGACCCCTGAAGCTTTCTTT; cdr3_aa: CASSSTGTPEAFF
clone_size: few; d_call: NA; j_call: TRBJ1-2; v_call: TRBV27; cdr3_nt: TGTGCCAGCAGTTTATCCCGGACAGTGGCGGGGGGCTACACCTTC; cdr3_aa: CASSLSRTVAGGYTF
clone_size: NA; d_call: TRBD2; j_call: TRBJ2-1; v_call: TRBV5-1; cdr3_nt: TGCGCCAGCAGCTTGACTAGCGGCTCCTACAATGAGCAGTTCTTC; cdr3_aa: CASSLTSGSYNEQFF
clone_size: NA; d_call: TRBD1; j_call: TRBJ2-5; v_call: TRBV27; cdr3_nt: TGTGCCAGCAGTTTTGTAAGGCTGGACAGGGACCAAGAGACCCAGTACTTC; cdr3_aa: CASSFVRLDRDQETQYF
clone_size: few; d_call: NA; j_call: TRBJ2-7; v_call: TRBV5-1; cdr3_nt: TGCGCCAGCAGCTTCTTGGGGCACTCCTACGAGCAGTACTTC; cdr3_aa: CASSFLGHSYEQYF
clone_size: NA; d_call: NA; j_call: TRBJ1-5; v_call: TRBV4-2; cdr3_nt: TGTGCCAGCAGCCTACAGACCCTTGATCAGCCCCAGCATTTT; cdr3_aa: CASSLQTLDQPQHF
clone_size: NA; d_call: TRBD1; j_call: TRBJ1-2; v_call: TRBV5-1; cdr3_nt: TGCGCCAGCAGCTTGGGGGACAGAGGGTATGGCTACACCTTC; cdr3_aa: CASSLGDRGYGYTF
clone_size: once; d_call: NA; j_call: TRBJ1-4; v_call: TRBV14; cdr3_nt: TGTGCCAGCGGGATTCACAGCAAAAAACTGTTTTTT; cdr3_aa: CASGIHSKKLFF
clone_size: NA; d_call: NA; j_call: TRBJ1-1; v_call: TRBV24-1; cdr3_nt: TGTGCCACCCAATTCTACCAGGCTTTCTTT; cdr3_aa: CATQFYQAFF
clone_size: NA; d_call: TRBD1; j_call: TRBJ2-1; v_call: TRBV10-3; cdr3_nt: TGTGCCATCACCCGGGACAGGGTGGTCGATGAGCAGTTCTTC; cdr3_aa: CAITRDRVVDEQFF
clone_size: NA; d_call: NA; j_call: TRBJ1-1; v_call: TRBV12-3/TRBV12-4; cdr3_nt: TGTGCCAGCAGTTTGGGGGGGCGGACTGAAGCTTTCTTT; cdr3_aa: CASSLGGRTEAFF
clone_size: NA; d_call: TRBD2; j_call: TRBJ2-2; v_call: TRBV11-3; cdr3_nt: TGTGCCAGCAGCTTTGGGACTAGCGGGAGTGCCGGGGAGCTGTTTTTT; cdr3_aa: CASSFGTSGSAGELFF
clone_size: NA; d_call: NA; j_call: TRBJ2-4; v_call: TRBV27; cdr3_nt: TGTGCCAGCAGTTTATCGCGGGCCGGCATTCAGTACTTC; cdr3_aa: CASSLSRAGIQYF
clone_size: NA; d_call: TRBD1; j_call: TRBJ1-4; v_call: TRBV5-1; cdr3_nt: TGCGCCAGCAGCCCACAGGGGGGGAATGAAAAACTGTTTTTT; cdr3_aa: CASSPQGGNEKLFF
clone_size: once; d_call: NA; j_call: TRBJ1-5; v_call: TRBV6-5; cdr3_nt: TGTGCCAGCAGTTACCGCGCAGGGCGTTATCAGCCCCAGCATTTT; cdr3_aa: CASSYRAGRYQPQHF
clone_size: NA; d_call: NA; j_call: TRBJ2-3; v_call: TRBV19; cdr3_nt: TGTGCCAGTAACCCCGGGGAGCGGCCGACAGATACGCAGTATTTT; cdr3_aa: CASNPGERPTDTQYF
clone_size: NA; d_call: NA; j_call: TRBJ2-7; v_call: TRBV15; cdr3_nt: TGTGCCACCAGTGATGCCAACGAGCAGTACTTC; cdr3_aa: CATSDANEQYF
clone_size: NA; d_call: NA; j_call: TRBJ1-1; v_call: TRBV18; cdr3_nt: TGTGCCAGCTCACCTCCTATCTTCCCCGGAGCTTTCTTT; cdr3_aa: CASSPPIFPGAFF
clone_size: NA; d_call: TRBD2; j_call: TRBJ2-3; v_call: TRBV4-3; cdr3_nt: TGCGCCAGCAGCCAAGTTTGGGGGGGGGATACGCAGTATTTT; cdr3_aa: CASSQVWGGDTQYF
clone_size: once; d_call: TRBD1; j_call: TRBJ2-1; v_call: TRBV28; cdr3_nt: TGTGCCAGCAGTCCCGGGACAGCTAGCTCCTACAATGAGCAGTTCTTC; cdr3_aa: CASSPGTASSYNEQFF
clone_size: NA; d_call: NA; j_call: TRBJ2-7; v_call: TRBV7-8; cdr3_nt: TGTGCCAGCAGCTTAAAGGAGGGGGCGGGAAACCCTTCCTACGAGCAGTACTTC; cdr3_aa: CASSLKEGAGNPSYEQYF
clone_size: NA; d_call: TRBD1; j_call: TRBJ1-4; v_call: TRBV5-1; cdr3_nt: TGCGCCAGCAGCCGAACAGGGGGGGATAAGGAAAAACTGTTTTTT; cdr3_aa: CASSRTGGDKEKLFF
clone_size: NA; d_call: TRBD1; j_call: TRBJ1-2; v_call: TRBV19; cdr3_nt: TGTGCCAGCCGGACAGGGCAGGGGAACTATGGCTACACCTTC; cdr3_aa: CASRTGQGNYGYTF
clone_size: NA; d_call: NA; j_call: TRBJ1-6; v_call: TRBV11-2; cdr3_nt: TGTGCCAGCAGCTCTGACAGCTCCTATAATTCACCCCTCCACTTT; cdr3_aa: CASSSDSSYNSPLHF
clone_size: NA; d_call: NA; j_call: TRBJ2-3; v_call: TRBV6-6; cdr3_nt: TGTGCCAGCAGTGTAGGGGCCACCACAGATACGCAGTATTTT; cdr3_aa: CASSVGATTDTQYF
clone_size: once; d_call: NA; j_call: TRBJ1-1; v_call: TRBV12-5; cdr3_nt: TGTGCTAGTGGGGGGCGACAGAACACTGAAGCTTTCTTT; cdr3_aa: CASGGRQNTEAFF
clone_size: NA; d_call: NA; j_call: TRBJ1-4; v_call: TRBV6-5; cdr3_nt: TGTGCCGCTAGGGGGAGCCCTGAAAAACTGTTTTTT; cdr3_aa: CAARGSPEKLFF
clone_size: NA; d_call: NA; j_call: TRBJ2-7; v_call: TRBV21-1; cdr3_nt: TGTGCCAGCAGCAAAGAGTTCAGGAAGGGGGTCTACGAGCAGTACTTC; cdr3_aa: CASSKEFRKGVYEQYF
clone_size: few; d_call: NA; j_call: TRBJ2-7; v_call: TRBV20-1; cdr3_nt: TGCAGTGCTAGTAACAGATTAAACTACGAGCAGTACTTC; cdr3_aa: CSASNRLNYEQYF
clone_size: NA; d_call: NA; j_call: TRBJ1-2; v_call: TRBV5-4; cdr3_nt: TGTGCCAGCAGCTTAGGACAGCCAATTAACTATGGCTACACCTTC; cdr3_aa: CASSLGQPINYGYTF
clone_size: NA; d_call: TRBD2; j_call: TRBJ2-1; v_call: TRBV28; cdr3_nt: TGTGCCAGCAGTTCCAACCGTGCAGCGGGAGGAACTACATACAATGAGCAGTTCTTC; cdr3_aa: CASSSNRAAGGTTYNEQFF
clone_size: NA; d_call: TRBD1; j_call: TRBJ1-4; v_call: TRBV6-5; cdr3_nt: TGTGCCAGCAGGACCGGACAGGGATACGAAAAACTGTTTTTT; cdr3_aa: CASRTGQGYEKLFF
clone_size: NA; d_call: NA; j_call: TRBJ1-2; v_call: TRBV27; cdr3_nt: TGTGCCAGCAGTCACGAACCTAACTATGGCTACACCTTC; cdr3_aa: CASSHEPNYGYTF
clone_size: NA; d_call: TRBD1; j_call: TRBJ1-2; v_call: TRBV6-5; cdr3_nt: TGTGCCAGCAGTTCACAGGGGCCAGGGTATGGCTACACCTTC; cdr3_aa: CASSSQGPGYGYTF
clone_size: NA; d_call: TRBD2; j_call: TRBJ2-5; v_call: TRBV27; cdr3_nt: TGTGCCAGCAGTTTGCGGCTAGCGGAGGGGTCGTACCAAGAGACCCAGTACTTC; cdr3_aa: CASSLRLAEGSYQETQYF
clone_size: NA; d_call: NA; j_call: TRBJ2-1; v_call: TRBV6-5; cdr3_nt: TGTGCCAGCAGAACAGGGTCCAATGAGCAGTTCTTC; cdr3_aa: CASRTGSNEQFF
clone_size: NA; d_call: NA; j_call: TRBJ1-3; v_call: TRBV9; cdr3_nt: TGTGCCAGCAGCGTAGGCGGCGCTTTCTCTGGAAACACCATATATTTT; cdr3_aa: CASSVGGAFSGNTIYF
clone_size: few; d_call: TRBD1; j_call: TRBJ2-2; v_call: TRBV19; cdr3_nt: TGTGCCAGTGCGCCGTACGGGACAGGGGAGACCGGGGAGCTGTTTTTT; cdr3_aa: CASAPYGTGETGELFF
clone_size: NA; d_call: TRBD1; j_call: TRBJ1-5; v_call: TRBV5-4; cdr3_nt: TGTGCCAGCAGCTTTCAGGGGGCACGGGATCAGCCCCAGCATTTT; cdr3_aa: CASSFQGARDQPQHF
clone_size: NA; d_call: NA; j_call: TRBJ2-7; v_call: TRBV2; cdr3_nt: TGTGCCAGCTTGGAGCAACTCTACGAGCAGTACTTC; cdr3_aa: CASLEQLYEQYF
clone_size: NA; d_call: TRBD1; j_call: TRBJ1-2; v_call: TRBV19; cdr3_nt: TGTGCCAGTAGCATAGGGGACAGGGGGCCCTATGGCTACACCTTC; cdr3_aa: CASSIGDRGPYGYTF
clone_size: NA; d_call: NA; j_call: TRBJ1-1; v_call: TRBV5-1; cdr3_nt: TGCGCCAGCAGCTTCGGCGGTCCGAACACTGAAGCTTTCTTT; cdr3_aa: CASSFGGPNTEAFF
clone_size: NA; d_call: TRBD2; j_call: TRBJ2-1; v_call: TRBV6-5; cdr3_nt: TGTGCCAGCAGTTACTACTCTAGCGGGGGTTATGAGCAGTTCTTC; cdr3_aa: CASSYYSSGGYEQFF
clone_size: NA; d_call: TRBD2; j_call: TRBJ2-3; v_call: TRBV10-3; cdr3_nt: TGTGCCATCAGTGACGGGGGGGGCAGCACAGATACGCAGTATTTT; cdr3_aa: CAISDGGGSTDTQYF